Presented here are 16 T cell receptor beta chains from one specimen sequenced in a study of shared clonotypes between healthy human individuals. Produced via immunoSEQ multiplex PCR; TCRdb's table is partial and in-frame only. The sample holds 400,000 to 600,000 clones; about 85% are singletons and the top ten take about 12%. Sequenced sample: PBMCs. These receptors originate from a woman aged 40 to 49 in good health. Some clones in this sample may be carry-over from other donors' samples.

With respect to this clone: Other DNA sequences in this sample translate to the same CDR3. The chain combines TRBV11-2 with TRBJ2-5, with a tentative D call TRBD1 (5 bases). Germline V lookup: CDR1 SGHAT, CDR2 FQNNGV. The CDR3 loop spans 13 amino acids. Deletions cut 5 bases from V and 5 bases from J, with 12 bases between. This chain's CDR3 is CASSAGPRETQYF. As DNA, the CDR3 is TGTGCCAGCAGCGCAGGGCCCCGGGAGACCCAGTACTTC.

This clone was picked up one time. The chain uses TRBV11-3 and TRBJ2-1, with TRBD2 matching 9 bases. CDR3 size: 15 residues. Trimming cost V 5 bases and J 9 bases; bases outside gene matches: 11. In germline, CDR1 is SGHNT, CDR2 YENEEA. This CDR3 reads CASSPIAGVVGEQFF. The CDR3, as DNA: TGTGCCAGCAGCCCTATAGCGGGAGTTGTGGGTGAGCAGTTCTTC.

CDR3 nucleotides: TGTGCCAGCAGTGCTACAGGGGGCTCTGGGGCCAACGTCCTGACTTTC. Its translation: CASSATGGSGANVLTF. The V call is TRBV6-1, the J call TRBJ2-6, with 8 nucleotides matching TRBD1. The V and J ends lost 4 bases and 0 bases, in that order; junction bases with no gene match: 2. The CDR3 is 16 amino acids. CDR1 is MNHNS and CDR2 is SASEGT in the germline V gene.

A few counts support this clone. The rearrangement links TRBV27 to TRBJ2-1; no clear D gene. Trimming stripped 2 bases from V and 5 bases from J, with 10 bases between. CDR1 is MNHEY, CDR2 SMNVEV, per germline (reference sequence). This CDR3 contains 14 residues. Here the CDR3 reads CASSLMVANNEQFF. The CDR3 DNA follows: TGTGCCAGCAGTTTAATGGTGGCTAACAATGAGCAGTTCTTC.

The chain is built from TRBV19 and TRBJ1-2, with a tentative D call TRBD1 (6 bases). The length of the CDR3 is 13 residues. CDR1 and CDR2 from the germline V gene are LNHDA and SQIVND (reference sequence). Trimming took 7 bases from V and 4 from J, leaving 13 bases between them. The CDR3: CASTGQGPYGYTF. CDR3 bases: TGTGCCAGTACCGGGCAGGGGCCCTATGGCTACACCTTC.

The chain is built from TRBV2 and TRBJ1-5, with a possible D match to TRBD1 (5 bases). CDR1 SNHLY and CDR2 FYNNEI come from the germline V gene. The CDR3 is 13 amino acids. Deletions cut 7 bases from V and 1 base from J, with 8 bases between. In nucleotides, the CDR3 is TGTGCCAGCACCTGGGACAGCAATCAGCCCCAGCATTTT. It yields the protein CASTWDSNQPQHF. The complete variable domain, with remaining parts taken from reference TRBV2 and TRBJ1-5, reads EPEVTQTPSHQVTQMGQEVILRCVPISNHLYFYWYRQILGQKVEFLVSFYNNEISEKSEIFDDQFSVERPDGSNFTLKIRSTKLEDSAMYFCASTWDSNQPQHFGDGTRLSIL.

The rearrangement links TRBV10-3 to TRBJ1-2; D may be TRBD1 (5 bases). The V gene lost 11 bases and the J gene lost 3 bases, with 13 bases spanning the gap. Per the germline V gene, CDR1 is ENHRY and CDR2 is SYGVKD. This CDR3 comprises 12 residues. The CDR3 loop reads CASRGDDYGYTF. The CDR3 DNA is TGTGCCTCACGGGGCGACGACTATGGCTACACCTTC.

This clone occurred once. This sequence joins TRBV30 and TRBJ1-2, with a possible D match to TRBD1 (5 bases). The V end was cut by 3 bases, the J end by 8 bases, with 19 bases between. The CDR3 loop spans 14 amino acids. The germline gives CDR1 GTSNPN, CDR2 SVGIG (reference sequence). The CDR3 protein is CAWSARGYMGGYTF. In DNA form, the CDR3 reads TGTGCCTGGAGCGCCCGGGGGTACATGGGAGGCTACACCTTC. The full variable domain, in which reference TRBV30 and TRBJ1-2 provide the parts outside the CDR3, is SQTIHQWPATLVQPVGSPLSLECTVEGTSNPNLYWYRQAAGRGLQLLFYSVGIGQISSEVPQNLSASRPQDRQFILSSKKLLLSDSGFYLCAWSARGYMGGYTFGSGTRLTVV.

The chain is built from TRBV10-2 and TRBJ1-6; D unclear. The V gene's germline CDR1 is WSHSY and CDR2 SAAADI. The CDR3 consists of 13 residues. Trimming took 3 bases from V and 7 from J, leaving 7 bases between them. DNA for the CDR3: TGCGCCAGCAGTGACAATTGGAATTCACCCCTCCACTTT. Residues: CASSDNWNSPLHF.

This chain uses TRBV2 with TRBJ2-7; D unclear. Germline CDR1 reads SNHLY; CDR2 reads FYNNEI. V was pared by 6 bases and J by 6 bases, with 12 bases between. This CDR3 is 12 amino acids long. The DNA of the CDR3 is TGTGCCAGCAGGGCTGGTTTCGGCGAGCAGTACTTC. Translated, it gives CASRAGFGEQYF.

V gene TRBV30 combines with J gene TRBJ1-1; 9 bases are shared with TRBD1. CDR3 length: 13 amino acids. V shed 6 bases, J shed 7 bases, and the junction held 9 bases outside the gene matches. CDR1 GTSNPN and CDR2 SVGIG come from the germline V gene (reference sequence). CDR3 in amino acids: CACSRTGEGEAFF. For the CDR3, the DNA is TGTGCCTGTTCTAGGACAGGGGAAGGTGAAGCTTTCTTT.

The V call is TRBV7-3, the J call TRBJ2-3, with 7 bases lining up with TRBD1. The CDR3 is 14 amino acids. Germline V CDR1 and CDR2: SGHTA, FQGTGA. J lost 1 base, V lost 5 bases, and 3 bases had no gene match. The CDR3 sequence: CASSEGTGTDTQYF. The CDR3 coding sequence is TGTGCCAGCAGCGAAGGGACAGGCACAGATACGCAGTATTTT.

The rearrangement links TRBV28 to TRBJ2-7; a weak D match, TRBD2 (7 bases). The length of the CDR3 is 18 residues. Germline CDR1 and CDR2: MDHEN and SYDVKM. V was clipped by 4 bases and J by 3 bases, with 25 bases between them. CDR3 DNA: TGTGCCAGCAGTTCCCCCGGGGCAGGGGAGGGTAATCTCTACGAGCAGTACTTC. It translates to CASSSPGAGEGNLYEQYF.

V is TRBV7-2 and J is TRBJ1-5; 7 nucleotides line up with TRBD1. V dropped 5 bases and J dropped 2; count of bases not matched to a gene: 6. This CDR3 has 15 residues. Germline CDR1 reads SGHTA; CDR2 reads FQGNSA. CDR3 bases: TGTGCCAGCAGCGATGTCAGGGGGGGCAATCAGCCCCAGCATTTT. This encodes CASSDVRGGNQPQHF.

The chain is built from TRBV7-8 and TRBJ1-5; 9 bases are shared with TRBD1. The CDR3 loop spans 16 amino acids. With 1 base clipped from V and 7 bases from J, the junction kept 8 bases outside the gene matches. Germline CDR1 reads SGHVS; CDR2 reads FQNEAQ. The CDR3 here is CASSLVQGQGSQPQHF. In nucleotides, the CDR3 is TGTGCCAGCAGCTTAGTCCAGGGACAGGGTTCGCAGCCCCAGCATTTT.

The chain uses TRBV11-1 and TRBJ2-2; D is unclear. CDR3 size: 16 residues. The V gene's germline CDR1 is SGHAT and CDR2 FQDESV (reference sequence). Trimming cost V 3 bases and J 1 base, with 12 bases left between them. The chain's CDR3 is CASSFMGPENTGELFF. In DNA form, the CDR3 reads TGTGCCAGCAGCTTCATGGGCCCGGAGAACACCGGGGAGCTGTTTTTT.